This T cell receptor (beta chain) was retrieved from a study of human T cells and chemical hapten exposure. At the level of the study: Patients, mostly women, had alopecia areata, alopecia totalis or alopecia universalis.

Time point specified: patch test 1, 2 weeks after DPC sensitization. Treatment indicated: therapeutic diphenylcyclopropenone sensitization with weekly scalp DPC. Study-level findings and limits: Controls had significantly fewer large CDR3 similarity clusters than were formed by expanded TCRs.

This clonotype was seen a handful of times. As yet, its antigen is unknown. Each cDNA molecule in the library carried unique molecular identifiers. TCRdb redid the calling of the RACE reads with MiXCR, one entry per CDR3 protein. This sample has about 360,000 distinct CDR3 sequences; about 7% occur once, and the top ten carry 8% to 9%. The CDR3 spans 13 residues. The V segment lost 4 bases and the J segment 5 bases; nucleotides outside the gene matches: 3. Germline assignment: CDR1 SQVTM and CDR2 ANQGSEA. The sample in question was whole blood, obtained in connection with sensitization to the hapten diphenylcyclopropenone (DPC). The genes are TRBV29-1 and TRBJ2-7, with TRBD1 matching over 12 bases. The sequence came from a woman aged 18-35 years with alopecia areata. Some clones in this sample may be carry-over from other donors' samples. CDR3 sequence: CSVAGQGADEQYF. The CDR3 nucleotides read TGCAGCGTTGCGGGACAGGGGGCCGACGAGCAGTACTTC.